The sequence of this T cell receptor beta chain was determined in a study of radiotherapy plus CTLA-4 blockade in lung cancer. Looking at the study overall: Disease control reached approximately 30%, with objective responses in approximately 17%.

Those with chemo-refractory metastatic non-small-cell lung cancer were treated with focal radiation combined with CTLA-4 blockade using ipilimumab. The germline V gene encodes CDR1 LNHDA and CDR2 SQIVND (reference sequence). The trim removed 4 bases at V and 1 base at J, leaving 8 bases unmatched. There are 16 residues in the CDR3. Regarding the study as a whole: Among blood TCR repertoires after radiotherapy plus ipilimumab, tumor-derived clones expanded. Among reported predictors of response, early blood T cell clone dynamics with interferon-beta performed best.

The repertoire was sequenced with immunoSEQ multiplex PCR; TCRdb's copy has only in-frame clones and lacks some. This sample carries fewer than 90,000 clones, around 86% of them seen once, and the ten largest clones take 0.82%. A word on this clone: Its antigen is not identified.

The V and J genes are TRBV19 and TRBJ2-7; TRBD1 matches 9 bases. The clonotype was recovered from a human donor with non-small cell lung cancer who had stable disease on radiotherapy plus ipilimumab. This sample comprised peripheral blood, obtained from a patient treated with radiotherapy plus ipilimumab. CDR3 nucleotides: TGTGCCAGTAGTACGTCCGGACAGGGGACGTCCTACGAGCAGTACTTC. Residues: CASSTSGQGTSYEQYF.